Listed below are T cell receptor beta chains from one sample, sequenced in a study of control samples from healthy donors and cancer patients. Clones were sequenced by immunoSEQ multiplex PCR, and TCRdb holds only the in-frame ones, with some missing. Among roughly 200,000 clones listed, 90% to 95% were seen once. Sequenced input: blood. Receptors originate from a man between 18 and 35 years old in good health. CDR3s include the opening cysteine and the closing phenylalanine or tryptophan.

v_gene: TRBV6-6
j_gene: TRBJ2-7
CDR3aa: CASSATSGGSEEQYF

v_gene: TRBV7-6
j_gene: TRBJ2-7
CDR3aa: CASSLERESYEQYF

v_gene: TRBV5-1
j_gene: TRBJ2-3
CDR3aa: CASSRAVRTDTQYF

v_gene: TRBV19
j_gene: TRBJ1-1
CDR3aa: CASSPTYRDETEAFF

v_gene: TRBV3-1/TRBV3-2
j_gene: TRBJ2-5
CDR3aa: CASSRRGAQETQYF

v_gene: TRBV19
j_gene: TRBJ1-2
CDR3aa: CASRDWNTFNYGYTF

v_gene: TRBV5-4
j_gene: TRBJ2-7
CDR3aa: CASSLGHEQYF

v_gene: TRBV7-9
j_gene: TRBJ1-5
CDR3aa: CASSLQGNSNQPQHF

v_gene: TRBV19
j_gene: TRBJ2-2
CDR3aa: CASSIKALPLNTGELFF

v_gene: TRBV28
j_gene: TRBJ1-1
CDR3aa: CASRRKTGNTEAFF